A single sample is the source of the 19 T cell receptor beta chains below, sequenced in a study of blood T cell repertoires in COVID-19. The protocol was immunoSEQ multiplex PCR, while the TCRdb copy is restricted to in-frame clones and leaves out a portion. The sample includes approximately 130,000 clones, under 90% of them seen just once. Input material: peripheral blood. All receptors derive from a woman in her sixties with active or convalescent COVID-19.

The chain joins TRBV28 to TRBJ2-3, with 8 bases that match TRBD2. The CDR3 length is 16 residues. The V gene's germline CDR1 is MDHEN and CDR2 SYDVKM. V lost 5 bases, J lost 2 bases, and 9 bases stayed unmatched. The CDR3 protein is CASSERAGGNTDTQYF. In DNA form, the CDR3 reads TGTGCCAGCAGTGAAAGGGCGGGAGGAAACACAGATACGCAGTATTTT. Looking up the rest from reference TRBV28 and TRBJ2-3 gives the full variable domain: DVKVTQSSRYLVKRTGEKVFLECVQDMDHENMFWYRQDPGLGLRLIYFSYDVKMKEKGDIPEGYSVSREKKERFSLILESASTNQTSMYLCASSERAGGNTDTQYFGPGTRLTVL.

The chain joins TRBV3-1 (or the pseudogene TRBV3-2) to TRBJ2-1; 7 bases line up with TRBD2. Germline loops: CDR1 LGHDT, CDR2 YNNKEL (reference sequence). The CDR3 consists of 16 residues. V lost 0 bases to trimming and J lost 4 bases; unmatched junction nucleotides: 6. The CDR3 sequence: CASSQDVREWYNEQFF. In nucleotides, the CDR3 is TGTGCCAGCAGCCAAGACGTGCGGGAGTGGTACAATGAGCAGTTCTTC.

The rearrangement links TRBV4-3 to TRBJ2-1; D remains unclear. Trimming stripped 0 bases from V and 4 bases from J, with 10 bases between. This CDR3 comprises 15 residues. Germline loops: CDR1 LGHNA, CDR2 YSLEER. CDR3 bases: TGCGCCAGCAGCCAAGATAATGACTGGTACAATGAGCAGTTCTTC. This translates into CASSQDNDWYNEQFF.

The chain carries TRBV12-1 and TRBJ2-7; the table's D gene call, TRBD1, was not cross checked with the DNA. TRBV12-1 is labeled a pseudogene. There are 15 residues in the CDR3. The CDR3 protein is CASSWTGTPVYEQYV. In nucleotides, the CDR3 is TGTGCCAGCAGCTGGACAGGGACACCGGTCTACGAGCAGTACGTC.

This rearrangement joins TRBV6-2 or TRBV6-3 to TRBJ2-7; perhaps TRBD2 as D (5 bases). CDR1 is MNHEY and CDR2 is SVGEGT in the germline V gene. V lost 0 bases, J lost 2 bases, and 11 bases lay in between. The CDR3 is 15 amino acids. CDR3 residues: CASSYSRPSTYEQYF. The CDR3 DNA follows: TGTGCCAGCAGTTACTCGAGGCCTAGCACCTACGAGCAGTACTTC.

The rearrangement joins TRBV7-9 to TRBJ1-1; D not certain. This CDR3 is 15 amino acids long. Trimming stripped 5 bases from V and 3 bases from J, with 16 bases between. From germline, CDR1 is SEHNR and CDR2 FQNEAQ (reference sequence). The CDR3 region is CASSEWRDVDTEAFF. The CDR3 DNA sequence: TGTGCCAGCAGCGAGTGGAGGGATGTCGACACTGAAGCTTTCTTT.

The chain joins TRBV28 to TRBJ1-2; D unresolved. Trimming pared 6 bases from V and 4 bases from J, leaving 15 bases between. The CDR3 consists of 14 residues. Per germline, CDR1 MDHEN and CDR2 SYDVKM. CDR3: CASRASGTIYGYTF. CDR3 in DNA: TGTGCCAGCAGGGCGTCCGGAACTATCTATGGCTACACCTTC.

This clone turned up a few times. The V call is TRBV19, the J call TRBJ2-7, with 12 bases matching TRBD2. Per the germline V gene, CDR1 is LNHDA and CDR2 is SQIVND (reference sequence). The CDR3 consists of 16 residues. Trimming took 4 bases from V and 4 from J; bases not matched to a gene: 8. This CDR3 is CASSRTSGRSEYEQYF. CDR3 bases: TGTGCCAGTAGTAGAACTAGCGGGAGGTCGGAATACGAGCAGTACTTC.

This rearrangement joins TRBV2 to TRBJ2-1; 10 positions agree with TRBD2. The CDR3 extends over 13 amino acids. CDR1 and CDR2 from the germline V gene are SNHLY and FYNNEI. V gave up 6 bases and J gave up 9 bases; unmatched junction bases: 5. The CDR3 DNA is TGTGCCAGCAGCTCTAGCGGGAGTAGTGAGCAGTTCTTC. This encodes CASSSSGSSEQFF.

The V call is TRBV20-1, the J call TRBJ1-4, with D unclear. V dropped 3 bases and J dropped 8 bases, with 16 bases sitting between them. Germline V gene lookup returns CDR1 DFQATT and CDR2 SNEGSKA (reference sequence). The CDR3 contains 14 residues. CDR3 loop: CSASPGGLVEKLFF. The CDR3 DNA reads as TGCAGTGCTAGTCCTGGCGGTCTGGTGGAAAAACTGTTTTTT.

DNA of the CDR3: TGTGCCAGCAGCCAAGGGACCGGGACAGCCCACTCCTACAATGAGCAGTTCTTC. It codes for CASSQGTGTAHSYNEQFF. J is TRBJ2-1 and V is TRBV3-1 (or the pseudogene TRBV3-2); 7 nucleotides line up with TRBD1. The CDR3 extends over 18 amino acids. Trimming cost V 1 base and J 0 bases; bases outside gene matches: 9. The germline gives CDR1 LGHDT, CDR2 YNNKEL (reference sequence).

DNA for the CDR3: TGTGCCACCAGTGATTCACCCGGGACAGGCTTTCTTCCTGGCTACACCTTC. Encoded protein: CATSDSPGTGFLPGYTF. The chain couples TRBV24-1 to TRBJ1-2, with 8 bases that match TRBD1. Germline V gives CDR1 KGHDR, CDR2 SFDVKD. J lost 7 bases, V lost 2 bases, and 14 bases had no gene match. There are 17 residues in the CDR3.

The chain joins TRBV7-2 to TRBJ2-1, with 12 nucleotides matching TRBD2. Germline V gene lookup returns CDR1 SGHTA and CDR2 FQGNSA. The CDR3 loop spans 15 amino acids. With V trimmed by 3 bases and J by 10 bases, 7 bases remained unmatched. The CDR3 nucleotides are TGTGCCAGCAGCTTTCCGCTAGCGGGAGGGCGAGAGCAGTTCTTC. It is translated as CASSFPLAGGREQFF. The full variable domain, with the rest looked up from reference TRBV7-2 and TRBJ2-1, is GAGVSQSPSNKVTEKGKDVELRCDPISGHTALYWYRQSLGQGLEFLIYFQGNSAPDKSGLPSDRFSAERTGGSVSTLTIQRTQQEDSAVYLCASSFPLAGGREQFFGPGTRLTVL.

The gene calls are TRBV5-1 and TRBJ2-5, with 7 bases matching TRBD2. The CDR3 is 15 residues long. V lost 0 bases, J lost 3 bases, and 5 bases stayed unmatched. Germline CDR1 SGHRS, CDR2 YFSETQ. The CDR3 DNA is TGCGCCAGCAGCTTGGGGGTCCTAGCGGAAGAGACCCAGTACTTC. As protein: CASSLGVLAEETQYF. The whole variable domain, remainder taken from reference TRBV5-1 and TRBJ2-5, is KAGVTQTPRYLIKTRGQQVTLSCSPISGHRSVSWYQQTPGQGLQFLFEYFSETQRNKGNFPGRFSGRQFSNSRSEMNVSTLELGDSALYLCASSLGVLAEETQYFGPGTRLLVL.

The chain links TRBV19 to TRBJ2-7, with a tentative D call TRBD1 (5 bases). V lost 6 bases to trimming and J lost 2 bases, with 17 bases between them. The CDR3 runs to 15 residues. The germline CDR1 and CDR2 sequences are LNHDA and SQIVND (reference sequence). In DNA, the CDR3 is TGTGCCAGTAGATTGGCCGGCGACAGTACCTACGAGCAGTACTTC. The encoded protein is CASRLAGDSTYEQYF.

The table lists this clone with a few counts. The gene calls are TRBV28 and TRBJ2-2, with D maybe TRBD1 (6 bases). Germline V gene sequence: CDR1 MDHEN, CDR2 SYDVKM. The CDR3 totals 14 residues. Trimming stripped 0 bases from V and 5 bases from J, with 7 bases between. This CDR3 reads CASSLWGATGELFF. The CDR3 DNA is TGTGCCAGCAGTTTATGGGGGGCGACCGGGGAGCTGTTTTTT.

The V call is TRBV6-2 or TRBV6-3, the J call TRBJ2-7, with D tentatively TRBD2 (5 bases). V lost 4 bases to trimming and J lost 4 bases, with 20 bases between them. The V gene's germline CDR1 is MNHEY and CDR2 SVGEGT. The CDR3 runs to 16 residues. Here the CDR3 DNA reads TGTGCCAGCAGTTCCTTCAGTGCGATGGGAGTATACGAGCAGTACTTC. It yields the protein CASSSFSAMGVYEQYF.

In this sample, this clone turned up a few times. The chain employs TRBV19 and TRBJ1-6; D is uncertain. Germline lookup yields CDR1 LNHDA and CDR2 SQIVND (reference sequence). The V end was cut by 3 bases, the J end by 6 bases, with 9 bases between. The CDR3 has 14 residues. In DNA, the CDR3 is TGTGCCAGTAGTATGCGGGTCAGTAATTCACCCCTCCACTTT. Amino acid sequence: CASSMRVSNSPLHF.

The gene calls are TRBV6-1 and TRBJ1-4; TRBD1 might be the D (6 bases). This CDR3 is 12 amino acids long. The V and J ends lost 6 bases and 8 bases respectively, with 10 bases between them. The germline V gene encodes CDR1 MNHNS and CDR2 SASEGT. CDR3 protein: CASRQGWEKLFF. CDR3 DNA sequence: TGTGCCAGCAGGCAGGGGTGGGAAAAACTGTTTTTT.